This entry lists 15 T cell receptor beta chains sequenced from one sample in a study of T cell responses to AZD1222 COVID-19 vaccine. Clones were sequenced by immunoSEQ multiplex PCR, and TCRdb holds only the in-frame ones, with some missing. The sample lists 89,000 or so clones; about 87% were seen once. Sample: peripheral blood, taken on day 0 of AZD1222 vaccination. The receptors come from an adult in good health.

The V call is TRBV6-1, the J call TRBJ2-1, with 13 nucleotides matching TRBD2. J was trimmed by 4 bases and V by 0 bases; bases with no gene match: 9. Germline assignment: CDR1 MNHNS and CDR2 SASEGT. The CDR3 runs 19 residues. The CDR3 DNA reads TGTGCCAGCAGTGAAGCGCGACTAGCGGGAGGCGCCCTATACAATGAGCAGTTCTTC. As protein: CASSEARLAGGALYNEQFF.

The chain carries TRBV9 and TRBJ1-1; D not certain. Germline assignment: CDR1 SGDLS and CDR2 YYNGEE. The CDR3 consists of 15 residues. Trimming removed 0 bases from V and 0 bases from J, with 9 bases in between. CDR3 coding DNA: TGTGCCAGCAGCGTAGCGGCAACATTGAACACTGAAGCTTTCTTT. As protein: CASSVAATLNTEAFF.

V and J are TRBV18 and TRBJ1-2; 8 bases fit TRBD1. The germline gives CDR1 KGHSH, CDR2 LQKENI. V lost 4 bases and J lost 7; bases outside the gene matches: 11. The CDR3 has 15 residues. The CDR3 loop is CASSQGQVNTFGYTF. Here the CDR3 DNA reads TGTGCCAGCTCACAGGGACAGGTTAATACGTTTGGCTACACCTTC.

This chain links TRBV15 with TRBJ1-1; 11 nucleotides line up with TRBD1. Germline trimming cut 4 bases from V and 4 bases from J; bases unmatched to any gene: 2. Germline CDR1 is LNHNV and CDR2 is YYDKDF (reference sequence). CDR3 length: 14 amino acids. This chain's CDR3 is CATSTGTGGTEAFF. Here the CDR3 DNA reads TGTGCCACCAGCACTGGGACAGGGGGCACTGAAGCTTTCTTT.

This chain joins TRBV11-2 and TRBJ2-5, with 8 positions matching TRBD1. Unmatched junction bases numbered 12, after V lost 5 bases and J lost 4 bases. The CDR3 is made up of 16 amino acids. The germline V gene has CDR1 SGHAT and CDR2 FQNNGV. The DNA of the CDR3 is TGTGCCAGCAGCCACCTCAGGGGGCCCCGGCGAGAGACCCAGTACTTC. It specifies CASSHLRGPRRETQYF.

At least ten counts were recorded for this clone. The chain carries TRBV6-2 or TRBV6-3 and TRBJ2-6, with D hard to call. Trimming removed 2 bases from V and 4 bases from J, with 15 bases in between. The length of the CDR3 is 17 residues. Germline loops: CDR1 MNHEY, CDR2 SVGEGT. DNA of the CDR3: TGTGCCAGCAGTTACGGGTTCAAAGGGCCAGGGGCCAACGTCCTGACTTTC. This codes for CASSYGFKGPGANVLTF.

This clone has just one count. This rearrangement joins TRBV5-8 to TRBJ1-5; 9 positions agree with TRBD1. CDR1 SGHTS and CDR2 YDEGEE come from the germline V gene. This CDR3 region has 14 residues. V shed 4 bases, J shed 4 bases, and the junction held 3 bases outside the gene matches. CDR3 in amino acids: CASSAQGANQPQHF. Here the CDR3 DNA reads TGTGCCAGCAGCGCACAGGGGGCTAATCAGCCCCAGCATTTT.

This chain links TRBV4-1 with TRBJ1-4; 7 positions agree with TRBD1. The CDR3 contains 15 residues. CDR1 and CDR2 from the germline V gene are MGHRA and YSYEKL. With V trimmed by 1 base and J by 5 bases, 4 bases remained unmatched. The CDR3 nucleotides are TGCGCCAGCAGCCAAGGGGACAGCACAAATGAAAAACTGTTTTTT. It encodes CASSQGDSTNEKLFF.

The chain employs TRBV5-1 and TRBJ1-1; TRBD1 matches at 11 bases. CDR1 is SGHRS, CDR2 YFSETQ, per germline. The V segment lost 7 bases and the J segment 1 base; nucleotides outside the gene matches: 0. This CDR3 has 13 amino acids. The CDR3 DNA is TGCGCCAGCGGGACAGGGGGGAACACTGAAGCTTTCTTT. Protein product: CASGTGGNTEAFF.

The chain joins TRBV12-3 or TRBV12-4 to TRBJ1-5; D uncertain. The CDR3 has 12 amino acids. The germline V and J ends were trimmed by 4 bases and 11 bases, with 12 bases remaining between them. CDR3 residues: CASSWSATAQHF. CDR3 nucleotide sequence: TGTGCCAGCAGTTGGTCGGCCACGGCCCAGCATTTT.

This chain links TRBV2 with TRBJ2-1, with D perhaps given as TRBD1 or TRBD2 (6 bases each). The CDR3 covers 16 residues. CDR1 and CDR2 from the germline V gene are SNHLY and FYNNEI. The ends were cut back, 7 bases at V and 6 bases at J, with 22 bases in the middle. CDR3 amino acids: CASKSFGAEGGNEQFF. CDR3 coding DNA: TGTGCCAGCAAGAGTTTTGGAGCGGAGGGGGGCAATGAGCAGTTCTTC.

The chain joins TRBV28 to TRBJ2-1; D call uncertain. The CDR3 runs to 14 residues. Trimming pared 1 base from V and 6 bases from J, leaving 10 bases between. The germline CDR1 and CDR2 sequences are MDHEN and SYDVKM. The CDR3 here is CASSLSPTLNEQFF. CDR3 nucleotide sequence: TGTGCCAGCAGTTTATCCCCGACACTCAATGAGCAGTTCTTC.

CDR3 region: CASSYGSSGYNEQFF. As DNA, the CDR3 is TGTGCCAGCAGTTACGGGTCTAGCGGCTACAATGAGCAGTTCTTC. The chain is built from TRBV6-5 and TRBJ2-1, with 7 bases identical to TRBD2. The CDR3 has 15 amino acids. Germline-derived CDR1 and CDR2 are MNHEY and SVGAGI. Trimming removed 2 bases from V and 3 bases from J; junction bases left unmatched: 4.

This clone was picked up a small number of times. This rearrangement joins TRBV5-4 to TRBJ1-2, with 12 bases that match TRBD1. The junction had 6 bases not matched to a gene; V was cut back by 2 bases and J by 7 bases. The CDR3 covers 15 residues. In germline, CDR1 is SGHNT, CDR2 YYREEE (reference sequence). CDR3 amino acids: CASSLWGQGASGYTF. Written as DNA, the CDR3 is TGTGCCAGCAGCTTATGGGGACAGGGGGCGAGTGGCTACACCTTC.

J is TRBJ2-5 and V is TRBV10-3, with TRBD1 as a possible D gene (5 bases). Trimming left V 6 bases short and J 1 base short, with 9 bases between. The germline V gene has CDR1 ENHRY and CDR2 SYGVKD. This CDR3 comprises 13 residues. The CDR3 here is CAIRGDSQETQYF. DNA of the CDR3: TGTGCCATCAGAGGAGACAGCCAAGAGACCCAGTACTTC.